The rows below give T cell receptor beta chains drawn from one sample of a study of blood T cell repertoires in COVID-19. Profiling relied on immunoSEQ multiplex PCR, and the TCRdb table lists in-frame clones only, not all of them. Of roughly 150,000 clones listed, about 83% are singletons. Sequencing was carried out using peripheral blood. The receptors were sampled from a human donor in a cohort sampled during active COVID-19. The CDR3 runs from the conserved cysteine through the conserved F or W. The D gene is left open where the match is weak. Clone size, where shown, is once, few, many, or a class for clones that have expanded.

TRBV3-1/TRBV3-2	-	TRBJ2-1	-	CASSQEGSNEQFF	TGTGCCAGCAGCCAAGAGGGGAGTAATGAGCAGTTCTTC
TRBV7-9	TRBD1	TRBJ2-6	few	CASSITGAGANVLTF	TGTGCCAGCAGCATCACAGGGGCTGGGGCCAACGTCCTGACTTTC
TRBV27	TRBD1	TRBJ2-6	-	CASSLTGAGANVLTF	TGTGCCAGCAGTTTAACAGGGGCTGGGGCCAACGTCCTGACTTTC
TRBV19	-	TRBJ1-5	-	CASSMGNGYSNQPQHF	TGTGCCAGTAGTATGGGCAACGGATATAGCAATCAGCCCCAGCATTTT
TRBV3-1/TRBV3-2	TRBD2	TRBJ2-3	-	CASSQVLPGLGATDTQYF	TGTGCCAGCAGCCAAGTACTTCCGGGACTAGGCGCCACAGATACGCAGTATTTT
TRBV6-2/TRBV6-3	TRBD2	TRBJ2-7	-	CASSYWAGGPLEQYF	TGTGCCAGCAGTTACTGGGCGGGGGGCCCCCTCGAGCAGTACTTC
TRBV11-2	-	TRBJ2-5	few	CASSLGEKTQYF	TGTGCCAGCAGCTTAGGTGAGAAGACCCAGTACTTC
TRBV28	-	TRBJ1-2	-	CASSSSSGQKNYGYTF	TGTGCCAGCAGTTCATCGTCGGGACAAAAAAACTATGGCTACACCTTC
TRBV10-3	-	TRBJ1-2	-	CAISRDRSGDYGYTF	TGTGCCATCAGTCGCGACAGGTCCGGGGACTATGGCTACACCTTC
TRBV11-2	-	TRBJ1-5	-	CASSLDGGVPQHF	TGTGCCAGCAGCTTAGATGGGGGGGTCCCCCAGCATTTT
TRBV4-3	TRBD2	TRBJ2-3	-	CASSHRLAGDRITDTQYF	TGCGCCAGCAGCCACCGACTAGCGGGGGACCGAATCACAGATACGCAGTATTTT
TRBV7-2	-	TRBJ2-5	-	CASSPSPGEVETQYF	TGTGCCAGCAGCCCCAGCCCGGGGGAGGTGGAGACCCAGTACTTC
TRBV4-3	TRBD1	TRBJ2-2	-	CASSPQGEANTGELFF	TGCGCCAGCAGCCCCCAGGGGGAAGCGAACACCGGGGAGCTGTTTTTT
TRBV5-4	TRBD2	TRBJ2-5	few	CASSPRTSGRTQETQYF	TGTGCCAGCAGCCCTCGGACTAGCGGGAGGACACAAGAGACCCAGTACTTC
TRBV27	-	TRBJ2-7	-	CASLSPTGYEQYF	TGTGCCAGCCTCTCCCCGACAGGCTACGAGCAGTACTTC
TRBV12-3/TRBV12-4	-	TRBJ2-7	-	CASSLRGLDEQYF	TGTGCCAGCAGTCTCAGGGGTCTGGACGAGCAGTACTTC
TRBV27	TRBD1	TRBJ1-2	-	CASSPRQGALDGYTF	TGTGCCAGCAGTCCCAGGCAGGGGGCGCTTGATGGCTACACCTTC
TRBV6-5	TRBD1	TRBJ1-1	few	CASSYRQGTEAFF	TGTGCCAGCAGTTACCGACAGGGAACTGAAGCTTTCTTT
TRBV27	-	TRBJ1-5	-	CASRPIGQLYSNQPQHF	TGTGCCAGCAGGCCCATCGGACAGCTTTATAGCAATCAGCCCCAGCATTTT
TRBV5-4	TRBD2	TRBJ2-7	-	CASRTGLAEPYEQYF	TGTGCCAGCAGAACCGGACTAGCGGAGCCCTACGAGCAGTACTTC
TRBV7-9	-	TRBJ1-3	few	CATLPGQSSGNTIYF	TGTGCCACACTCCCGGGACAATCCTCTGGAAACACCATATATTTT
TRBV9	TRBD2	TRBJ2-7	-	CASSAHAGLAGSYEQYF	TGTGCCAGCAGCGCCCATGCGGGACTAGCGGGCTCCTACGAGCAGTACTTC
TRBV3-1/TRBV3-2	TRBD1	TRBJ1-1	-	CASSHEGANTEAFF	TGTGCCAGCAGCCACGAGGGGGCGAACACTGAAGCTTTCTTT
TRBV15	-	TRBJ2-5	once	CATSSRQQGKETQYF	TGTGCCACCAGCAGTCGTCAACAGGGAAAAGAGACCCAGTACTTC
TRBV9	TRBD2	TRBJ2-7	-	CASGGRAYEQYF	TGTGCCAGCGGCGGGAGAGCCTACGAGCAGTACTTC
TRBV6-5	-	TRBJ1-6	-	CASRAAGNSPLHF	TGTGCCAGCAGGGCCGCGGGAAATTCACCCCTCCACTTT
TRBV10-3	TRBD1	TRBJ1-2	-	CAISVTGDGYTF	TGTGCCATCAGTGTTACAGGGGATGGCTACACCTTC
TRBV11-3	-	TRBJ2-4	-	CASSDNRVAKNIQYF	TGTGCCAGCAGCGATAACAGGGTAGCCAAAAACATTCAGTACTTC
TRBV4-1	-	TRBJ2-7	-	CASSQGQTVNPYEQYF	TGCGCCAGCAGCCAAGGTCAGACAGTCAATCCCTACGAGCAGTACTTC
TRBV19	TRBD1	TRBJ2-7	-	CASSRTGGYEQYF	TGTGCCAGTAGTCGGACAGGGGGCTACGAGCAGTACTTC
TRBV9	-	TRBJ2-1	-	CAILNSPYNEQFF	TGTGCCATACTTAACAGCCCGTACAATGAGCAGTTCTTC
TRBV28	TRBD2	TRBJ2-1	few	CASSLTSGQGWDEQFF	TGTGCCAGCAGTCTTACTAGCGGCCAAGGGTGGGATGAGCAGTTCTTC
TRBV30	-	TRBJ2-1	-	CAWNRLLGFNEQFF	TGTGCCTGGAACAGATTACTAGGATTCAATGAGCAGTTCTTC
TRBV10-2	TRBD2	TRBJ2-7	-	CASRTSGTFYEQYF	TGCGCCAGTAGGACTAGCGGGACATTCTACGAGCAGTACTTC
TRBV30	-	TRBJ1-2	-	CAWSVQVYGYTF	TGTGCCTGGAGTGTCCAGGTCTATGGCTACACCTTC
TRBV27	-	TRBJ2-1	-	CASSPPRRGSYNEQFF	TGTGCCAGCAGTCCCCCCCGGAGGGGCTCCTACAATGAGCAGTTCTTC
TRBV11-3	TRBD2	TRBJ2-1	-	CASSLTSAYNEQFF	TGTGCCAGCAGCTTAACTAGCGCCTACAATGAGCAGTTCTTC
TRBV4-1	-	TRBJ2-7	-	CASSQVGQNHDEQYF	TGCGCCAGCAGCCAAGTTGGGCAGAATCACGACGAGCAGTACTTC
TRBV2	-	TRBJ2-7	-	CASSDRGRATIHEQYF	TGTGCCAGCAGTGACCGGGGTCGGGCGACAATCCACGAGCAGTACTTC
TRBV19	TRBD1	TRBJ1-1	-	CASTPSGQGASKENTEAFF	TGTGCCAGTACCCCATCAGGACAGGGGGCATCGAAGGAGAACACTGAAGCTTTCTTT
TRBV18	TRBD1	TRBJ2-7	-	CASSPPGQGNEQYF	TGTGCCAGCTCACCTCCGGGACAGGGGAACGAGCAGTACTTC
TRBV28	TRBD1	TRBJ2-7	-	CASIDEPRQGAYEQYF	TGTGCCAGCATCGATGAACCCCGACAGGGAGCCTACGAGCAGTACTTC
TRBV5-4	-	TRBJ1-2	-	CASSFPQSHGYTF	TGTGCCAGCAGCTTTCCACAGAGCCATGGCTACACCTTC
TRBV30	-	TRBJ1-2	-	CAWSVDEVGYTF	TGTGCCTGGAGTGTGGATGAGGTCGGCTACACCTTC
TRBV28	TRBD1	TRBJ2-7	-	CASSYRGRGGGEQYF	TGTGCCAGCAGTTACAGGGGTAGGGGTGGCGGCGAGCAGTACTTC